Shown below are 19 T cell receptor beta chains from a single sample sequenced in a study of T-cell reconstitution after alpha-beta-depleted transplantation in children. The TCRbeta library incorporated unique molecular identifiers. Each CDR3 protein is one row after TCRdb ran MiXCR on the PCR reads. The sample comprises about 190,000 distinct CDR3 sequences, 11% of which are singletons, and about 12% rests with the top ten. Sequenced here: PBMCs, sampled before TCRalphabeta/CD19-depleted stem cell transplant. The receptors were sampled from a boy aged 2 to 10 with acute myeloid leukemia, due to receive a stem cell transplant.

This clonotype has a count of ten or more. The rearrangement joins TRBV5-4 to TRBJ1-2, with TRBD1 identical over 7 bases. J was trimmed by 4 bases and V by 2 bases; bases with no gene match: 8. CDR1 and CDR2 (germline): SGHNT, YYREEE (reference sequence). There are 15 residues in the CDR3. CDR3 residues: CASSFISQGTYGYTF. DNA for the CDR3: TGTGCCAGCAGCTTTATATCACAGGGGACCTATGGCTACACCTTC. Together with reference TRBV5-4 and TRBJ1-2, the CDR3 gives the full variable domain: ETGVTQSPTHLIKTRGQQVTLRCSSQSGHNTVSWYQQALGQGPQFIFQYYREEENGRGNFPPRFSGLQFPNYSSELNVNALELDDSALYLCASSFISQGTYGYTFGSGTRLTVV.

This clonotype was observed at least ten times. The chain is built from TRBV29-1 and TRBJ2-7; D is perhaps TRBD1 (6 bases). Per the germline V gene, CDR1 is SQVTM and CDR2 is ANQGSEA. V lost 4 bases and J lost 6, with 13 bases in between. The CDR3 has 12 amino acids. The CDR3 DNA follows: TGCAGCGTTGGGCCAGGGGACGCCGAGCAGTACTTC. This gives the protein CSVGPGDAEQYF.

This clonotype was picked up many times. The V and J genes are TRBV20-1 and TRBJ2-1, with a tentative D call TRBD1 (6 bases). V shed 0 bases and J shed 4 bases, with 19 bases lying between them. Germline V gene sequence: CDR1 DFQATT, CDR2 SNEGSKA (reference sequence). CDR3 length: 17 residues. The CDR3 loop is CSARDQSTGQKYNEQFF. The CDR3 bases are TGCAGTGCTAGAGATCAATCAACGGGACAAAAGTACAATGAGCAGTTCTTC.

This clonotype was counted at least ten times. The CDR3 sequence: CASSLGGAFTEAFF. DNA of the CDR3: TGTGCCAGCAGCTTGGGAGGTGCATTCACTGAAGCTTTCTTT. The rearrangement uses TRBV5-5 and TRBJ1-1; D unclear. The CDR3 spans 14 residues. V shed 0 bases and J shed 4 bases, with 10 bases lying between them. Germline lookup yields CDR1 SGHKS and CDR2 YYEKEE (reference sequence). The full variable domain, rest sourced from reference TRBV5-5 and TRBJ1-1, is DAGVTQSPTHLIKTRGQQVTLRCSPISGHKSVSWYQQVLGQGPQFIFQYYEKEERGRGNFPDRFSARQFPNYSSELNVNALLLGDSALYLCASSLGGAFTEAFFGQGTRLTVV.

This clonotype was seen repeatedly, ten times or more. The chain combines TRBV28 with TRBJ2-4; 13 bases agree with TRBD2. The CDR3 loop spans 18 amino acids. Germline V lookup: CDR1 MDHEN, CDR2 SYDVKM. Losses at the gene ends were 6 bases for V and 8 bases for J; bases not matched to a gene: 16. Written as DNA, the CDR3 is TGTGCCAGCAGGGGGATACCCGGACTAGCGGGAGTTAGAGACATTCAGTACTTC. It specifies CASRGIPGLAGVRDIQYF.

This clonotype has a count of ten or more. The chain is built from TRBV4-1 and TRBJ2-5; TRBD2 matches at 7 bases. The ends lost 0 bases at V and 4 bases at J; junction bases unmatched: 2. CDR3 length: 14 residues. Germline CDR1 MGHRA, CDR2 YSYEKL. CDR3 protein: CASSQDWGGETQYF. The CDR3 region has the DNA TGCGCCAGCAGCCAAGATTGGGGGGGAGAGACCCAGTACTTC.

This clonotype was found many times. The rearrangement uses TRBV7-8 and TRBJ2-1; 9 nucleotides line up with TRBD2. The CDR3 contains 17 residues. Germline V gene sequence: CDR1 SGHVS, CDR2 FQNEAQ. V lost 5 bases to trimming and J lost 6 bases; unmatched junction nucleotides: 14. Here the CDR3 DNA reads TGTGCCAGCAGCCTTACCGCTACTAGCGGGTATCCCAATGAGCAGTTCTTC. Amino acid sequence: CASSLTATSGYPNEQFF.

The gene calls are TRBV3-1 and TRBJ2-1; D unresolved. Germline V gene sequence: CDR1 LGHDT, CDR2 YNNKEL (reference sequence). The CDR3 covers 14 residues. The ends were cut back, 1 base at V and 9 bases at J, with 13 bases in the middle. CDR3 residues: CASSQATRPPEQFF. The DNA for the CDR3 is TGTGCCAGCAGCCAAGCGACAAGGCCCCCTGAGCAGTTCTTC.

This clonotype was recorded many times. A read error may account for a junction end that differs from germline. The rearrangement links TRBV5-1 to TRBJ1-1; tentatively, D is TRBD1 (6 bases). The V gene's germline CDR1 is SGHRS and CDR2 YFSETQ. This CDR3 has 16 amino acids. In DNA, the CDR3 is TGCGCCAGCAGCTTGTCCCAGGGGCAATCTCTATCTGAAGCCTTCTTT. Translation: CASSLSQGQSLSEAFF.

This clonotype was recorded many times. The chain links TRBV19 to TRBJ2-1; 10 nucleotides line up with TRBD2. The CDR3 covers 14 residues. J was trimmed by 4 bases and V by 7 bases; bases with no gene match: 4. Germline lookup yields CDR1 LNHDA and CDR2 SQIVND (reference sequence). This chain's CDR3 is CASNPSGSYNEQFF. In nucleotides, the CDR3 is TGTGCCAGTAACCCTAGCGGGAGTTACAATGAGCAGTTCTTC.

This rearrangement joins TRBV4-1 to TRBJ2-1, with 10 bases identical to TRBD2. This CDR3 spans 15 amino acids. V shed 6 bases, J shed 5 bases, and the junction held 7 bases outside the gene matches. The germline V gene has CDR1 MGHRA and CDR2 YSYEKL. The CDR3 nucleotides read TGCGCCAGCAGGCCAGCGGGAGGGTCCAACAATGAGCAGTTCTTC. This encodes CASRPAGGSNNEQFF.

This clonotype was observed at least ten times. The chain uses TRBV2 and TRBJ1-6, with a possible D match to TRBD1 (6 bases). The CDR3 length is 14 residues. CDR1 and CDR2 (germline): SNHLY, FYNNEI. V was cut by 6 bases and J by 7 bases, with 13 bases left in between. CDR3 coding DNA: TGTGCCAGCAGCGTGGACAGCAAAAATTCACCCCTCCACTTT. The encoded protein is CASSVDSKNSPLHF.

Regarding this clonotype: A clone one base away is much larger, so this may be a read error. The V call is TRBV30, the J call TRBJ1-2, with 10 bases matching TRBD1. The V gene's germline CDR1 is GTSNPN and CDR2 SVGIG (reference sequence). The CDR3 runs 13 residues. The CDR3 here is CPWSRDRGYGYTF. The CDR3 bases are TGTCCCTGGAGTCGGGACAGGGGATATGGCTACACCTTC.

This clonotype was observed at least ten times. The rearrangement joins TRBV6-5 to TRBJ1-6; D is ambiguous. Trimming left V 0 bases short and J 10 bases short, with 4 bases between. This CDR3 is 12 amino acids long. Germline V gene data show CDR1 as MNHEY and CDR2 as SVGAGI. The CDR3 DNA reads TGTGCCAGCAGTTACTCGAGCTCACCCCTCCACTTT. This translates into CASSYSSSPLHF.

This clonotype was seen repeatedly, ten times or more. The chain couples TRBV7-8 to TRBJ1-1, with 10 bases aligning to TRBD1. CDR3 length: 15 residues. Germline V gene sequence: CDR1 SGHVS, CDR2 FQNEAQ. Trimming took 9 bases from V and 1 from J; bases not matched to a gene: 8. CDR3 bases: TGTGCCAGTTCGGGACAGGGGAAGGCGAACACTGAAGCTTTCTTT. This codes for CASSGQGKANTEAFF.

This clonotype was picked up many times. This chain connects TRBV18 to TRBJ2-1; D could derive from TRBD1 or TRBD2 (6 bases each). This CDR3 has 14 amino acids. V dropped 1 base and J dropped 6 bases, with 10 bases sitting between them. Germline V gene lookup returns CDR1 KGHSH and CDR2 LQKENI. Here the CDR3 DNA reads TGTGCCAGCTCACCACTCGGAGGGGGCAATGAGCAGTTCTTC. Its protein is CASSPLGGGNEQFF.

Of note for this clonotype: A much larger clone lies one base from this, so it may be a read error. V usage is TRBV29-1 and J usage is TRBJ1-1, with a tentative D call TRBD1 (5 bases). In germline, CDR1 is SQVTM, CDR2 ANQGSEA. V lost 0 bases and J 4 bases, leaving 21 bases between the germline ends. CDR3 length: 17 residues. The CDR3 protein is CSVEDKGRNGKGTEAFF. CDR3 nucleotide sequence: TGCAGCGTTGAAGATAAGGGGAGGAACGGAAAGGGCACTGAAGCTTTCTTT. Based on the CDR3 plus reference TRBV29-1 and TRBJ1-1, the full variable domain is SAVISQKPSRDICQRGTSLTIQCQVDSQVTMMFWYRQQPGQSLTLIATANQGSEATYESGFVIDKFPISRPNLTFSTLTVSNMSPEDSSIYLCSVEDKGRNGKGTEAFFGQGTRLTVV.

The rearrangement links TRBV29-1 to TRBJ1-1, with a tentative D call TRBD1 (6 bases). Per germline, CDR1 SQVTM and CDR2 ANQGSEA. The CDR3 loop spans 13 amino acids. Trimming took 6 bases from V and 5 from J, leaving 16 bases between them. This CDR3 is CSVTPSGETEAFF. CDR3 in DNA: TGCAGCGTGACACCTTCAGGGGAGACTGAAGCTTTCTTT.

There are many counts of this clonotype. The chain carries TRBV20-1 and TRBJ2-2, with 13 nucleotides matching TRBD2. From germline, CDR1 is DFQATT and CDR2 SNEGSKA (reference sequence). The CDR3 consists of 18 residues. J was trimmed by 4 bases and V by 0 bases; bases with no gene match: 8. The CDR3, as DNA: TGCAGTGCTAGAGATATGACTAGCGGGGGGCCCCTCACCGGGGAGCTGTTTTTT. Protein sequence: CSARDMTSGGPLTGELFF.